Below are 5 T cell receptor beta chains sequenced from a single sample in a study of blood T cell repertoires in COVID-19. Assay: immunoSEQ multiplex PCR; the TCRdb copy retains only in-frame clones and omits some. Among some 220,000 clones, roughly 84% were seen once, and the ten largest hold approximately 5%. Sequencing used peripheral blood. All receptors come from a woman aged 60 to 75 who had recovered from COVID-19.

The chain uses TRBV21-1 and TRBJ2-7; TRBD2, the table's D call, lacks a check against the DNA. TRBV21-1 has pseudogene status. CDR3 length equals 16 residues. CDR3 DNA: TGTGCCAGCAGCAAAGCGCCGGGACGGGGGTTTTGCGAGCAGTACTTC. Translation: CASSKAPGRGFCEQYF.

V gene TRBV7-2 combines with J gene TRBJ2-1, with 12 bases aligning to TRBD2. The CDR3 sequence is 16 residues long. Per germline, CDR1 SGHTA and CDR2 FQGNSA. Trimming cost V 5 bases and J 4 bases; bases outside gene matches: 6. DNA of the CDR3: TGTGCCAGCAGCCCCTACCTAGCGGGGGGGTACAATGAGCAGTTCTTC. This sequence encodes CASSPYLAGGYNEQFF.

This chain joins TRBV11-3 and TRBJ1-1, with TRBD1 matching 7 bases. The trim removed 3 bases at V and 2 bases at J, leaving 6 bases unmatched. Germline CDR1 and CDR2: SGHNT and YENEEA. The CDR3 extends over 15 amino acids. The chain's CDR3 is CASSFPRQGNTEAFF. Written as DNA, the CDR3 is TGTGCCAGCAGCTTCCCTCGACAGGGAAACACTGAAGCTTTCTTT. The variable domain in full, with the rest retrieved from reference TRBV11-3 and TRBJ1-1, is EAGVVQSPRYKIIEKKQPVAFWCNPISGHNTLYWYLQNLGQGPELLIRYENEEAVDDSQLPKDRFSAERLKGVDSTLKIQPAELGDSAVYLCASSFPRQGNTEAFFGQGTRLTVV.

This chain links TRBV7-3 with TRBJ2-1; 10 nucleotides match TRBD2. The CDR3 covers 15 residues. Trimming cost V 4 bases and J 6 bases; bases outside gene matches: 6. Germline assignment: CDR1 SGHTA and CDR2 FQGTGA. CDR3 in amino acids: CASSSLSGGFNEQFF. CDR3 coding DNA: TGTGCCAGCAGCTCTCTTAGCGGGGGGTTCAATGAGCAGTTCTTC. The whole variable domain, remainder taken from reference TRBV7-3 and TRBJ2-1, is GAGVSQTPSNKVTEKGKYVELRCDPISGHTALYWYRQSLGQGPEFLIYFQGTGAADDSGLPNDRFFAVRPEGSVSTLKIQRTERGDSAVYLCASSSLSGGFNEQFFGPGTRLTVL.

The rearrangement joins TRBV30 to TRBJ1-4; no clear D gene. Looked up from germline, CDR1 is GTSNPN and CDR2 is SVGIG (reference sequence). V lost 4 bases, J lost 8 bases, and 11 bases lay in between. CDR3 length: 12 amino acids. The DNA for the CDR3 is TGTGCCTGGACAGCGGCGGGCGAAAAACTGTTTTTT. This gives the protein CAWTAAGEKLFF.